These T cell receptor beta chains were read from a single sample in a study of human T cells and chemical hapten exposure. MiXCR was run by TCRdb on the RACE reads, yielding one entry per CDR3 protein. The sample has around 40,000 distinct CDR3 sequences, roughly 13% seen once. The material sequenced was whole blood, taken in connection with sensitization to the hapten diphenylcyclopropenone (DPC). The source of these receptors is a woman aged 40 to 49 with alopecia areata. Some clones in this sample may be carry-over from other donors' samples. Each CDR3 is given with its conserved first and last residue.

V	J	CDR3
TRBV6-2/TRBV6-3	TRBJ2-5	CASSGATETQYF
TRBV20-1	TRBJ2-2	CSARGLGISNTGELFF
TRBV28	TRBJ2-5	CASTLWWASGETQYF
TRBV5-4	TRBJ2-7	CASSRNQGEEQYF
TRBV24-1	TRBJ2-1	CATSDALAGAYNEQFF
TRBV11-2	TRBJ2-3	CASNLQGTDTQYF
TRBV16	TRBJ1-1	CASSQSFGEAFF
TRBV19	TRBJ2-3	CASSIDLSGRRVCTDTQYF
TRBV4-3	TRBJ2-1	CASSHTSGGADEQFF
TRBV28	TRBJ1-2	CASSSPDRGRYGYTF
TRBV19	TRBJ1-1	CASSIATNTEAFF
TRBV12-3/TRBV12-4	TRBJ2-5	CASSPGTGGTETQYF
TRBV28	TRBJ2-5	CASSFGGGLETQYF
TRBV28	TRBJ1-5	CASSFGTGNQPQHF
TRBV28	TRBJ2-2	CASSLRLAGTGELFF
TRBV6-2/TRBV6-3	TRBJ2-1	CASRRGQVLYNEQFF
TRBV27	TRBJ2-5	CASTSGETQYF
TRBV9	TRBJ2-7	CASSTSGTTYEQYF
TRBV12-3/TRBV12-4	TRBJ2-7	CASSLGEDYEQYF
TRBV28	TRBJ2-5	CASSLDLAIIGAQYF
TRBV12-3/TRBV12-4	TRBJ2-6	CASSLSGSGANVLTF
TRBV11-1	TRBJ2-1	CASRGTEGLNEQFF
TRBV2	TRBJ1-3	CASSEAKGHKDGNTIYF
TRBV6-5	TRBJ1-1	CASRPLRQGLEAFF
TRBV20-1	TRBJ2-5	CSAPPSSGTQYF
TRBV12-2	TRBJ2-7	CASRPGTRIEQYF
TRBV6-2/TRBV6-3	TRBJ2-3	CASNLKDDPSTDTQYF
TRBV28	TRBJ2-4	CASSPPAGTTKNIQYF
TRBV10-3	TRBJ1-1	CAISDTNTEAFF
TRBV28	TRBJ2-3	CASSLTGPGPDTQYF
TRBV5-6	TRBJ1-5	CASSSYQTGFQPQHF
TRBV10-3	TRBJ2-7	CAIKKQGARYEQYF
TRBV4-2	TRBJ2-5	CASSQEISAYQETQYF
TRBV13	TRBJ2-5	CASSLNKETQYF
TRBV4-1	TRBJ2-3	CASSLGQDRGGPQATQYF
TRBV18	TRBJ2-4	CASQTTGAKNIQYF
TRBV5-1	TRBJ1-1	CASSWRGLNTEAFF
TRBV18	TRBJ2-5	CASSPQGAWRETQYF
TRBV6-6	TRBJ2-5	CASSFGQETQYF
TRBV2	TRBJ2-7	CASSGARSSYEQYF
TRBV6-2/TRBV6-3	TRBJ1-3	CASSLTGASSGNTIYF
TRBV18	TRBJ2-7	CASSVGQGAGYEQYF
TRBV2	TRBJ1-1	CASNRGEGYTEAFF
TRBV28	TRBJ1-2	CASTSTGTNYGYTF
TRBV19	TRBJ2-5	CASSTPGGLQETQYF
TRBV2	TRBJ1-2	CASTTGPYGYTF
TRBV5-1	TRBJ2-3	CASSFQREGYTQYF
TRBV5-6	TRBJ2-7	CASIIQGSGLGEQYF
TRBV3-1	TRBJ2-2	CASSRLTGTNTGELFF
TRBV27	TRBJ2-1	CASSLRREYNEQFF
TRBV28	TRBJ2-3	CASSWDVRLTINTQYF
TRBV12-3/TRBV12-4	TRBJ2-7	CASSFLPPGQAPYEQYF
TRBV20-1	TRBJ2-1	CSARDYRRGGRSYNEQFF